The 32 T cell receptor beta chains presented below share a single source sample, sequenced in a study of blood T cell repertoires in COVID-19. Sequencing used immunoSEQ multiplex PCR; TCRdb keeps in-frame clones, though not all of them. Of around 70,000 clones listed, around 86% are singletons. The sequenced sample consisted of peripheral blood. The source is a woman aged 18-29 years with acute or convalescent COVID-19.

A few counts support this clone. This chain connects TRBV11-2 to TRBJ2-1; TRBD2 matches 9 bases. CDR3 length: 16 amino acids. From germline, CDR1 is SGHAT and CDR2 FQNNGV. Trimming at V came to 4 bases and at J to 3 bases, leaving 7 bases not matched to a gene. The CDR3 sequence: CASSSEASGVYNEQFF. CDR3 bases: TGTGCCAGCAGCTCAGAGGCTAGCGGGGTCTACAATGAGCAGTTCTTC.

This clone was seen a few times. The chain has TRBV7-9 and TRBJ2-1; D possibly corresponds to TRBD1 (5 bases). Germline CDR1 reads SEHNR; CDR2 reads FQNEAQ (reference sequence). Deletions cut 1 base from V and 7 bases from J, with 17 bases between. This CDR3 comprises 16 residues. The CDR3 loop is CASSLVFDSSGNEQFF. CDR3 nucleotides: TGTGCCAGCAGCTTAGTATTCGACAGTTCAGGAAATGAGCAGTTCTTC.

The chain recombines TRBV19 with TRBJ2-7; no firm D call. Trimming stripped 4 bases from V and 3 bases from J, with 4 bases between. CDR1 LNHDA and CDR2 SQIVND come from the germline V gene (reference sequence). The CDR3 is 11 amino acids. The CDR3 reads CASSNHYEQYF. In DNA form, the CDR3 reads TGTGCCAGTAGTAATCACTACGAGCAGTACTTC.

J is TRBJ2-2 and V is TRBV4-1, with D perhaps TRBD2 (6 bases). The germline V gene has CDR1 MGHRA and CDR2 YSYEKL. Trimming stripped 1 base from V and 7 bases from J, with 16 bases between. This CDR3 contains 16 residues. The CDR3 loop reads CASSQGPTRVNGELFF. The DNA of the CDR3 is TGCGCCAGCAGCCAAGGCCCGACTAGAGTGAACGGGGAGCTGTTTTTT.

This clone was observed a few times. The chain joins TRBV30 to TRBJ2-1; 7 positions match TRBD2. J gave up 8 bases and V 5 bases, and 15 bases lay outside the gene matches. This CDR3 contains 15 residues. Per the germline V gene, CDR1 is GTSNPN and CDR2 is SVGIG (reference sequence). The CDR3 sequence: CAWGKRAGRRHEQFF. The CDR3 DNA follows: TGTGCCTGGGGTAAGAGAGCCGGGAGGCGGCATGAGCAGTTCTTC. The full variable domain, completed using reference TRBV30 and TRBJ2-1, is SQTIHQWPATLVQPVGSPLSLECTVEGTSNPNLYWYRQAAGRGLQLLFYSVGIGQISSEVPQNLSASRPQDRQFILSSKKLLLSDSGFYLCAWGKRAGRRHEQFFGPGTRLTVL.

As DNA, the CDR3 is TGTGCCAGCAGCTTAGGTCGGGGAACTAATGAAAAACTGTTTTTT. It specifies CASSLGRGTNEKLFF. The V gene is TRBV7-2, the J gene TRBJ1-4, with unresolved D. In germline, CDR1 is SGHTA, CDR2 FQGNSA. The V end was cut by 1 base, the J end by 1 base, with 7 bases between. This CDR3 is built from 15 residues.

This clone appeared a single time. V is TRBV24-1 and J is TRBJ1-5; 8 bases fit TRBD1. V shed 4 bases, J shed 5 bases, and the junction held 3 bases outside the gene matches. Germline V gives CDR1 KGHDR, CDR2 SFDVKD. This CDR3 is 14 amino acids long. CDR3 loop: CATSDGQGDQPQHF. In nucleotides, the CDR3 is TGTGCCACCAGTGACGGACAGGGAGATCAGCCCCAGCATTTT.

V usage is TRBV4-2 and J usage is TRBJ2-5, with D perhaps TRBD1 (5 bases). This CDR3 region has 13 residues. Germline V CDR1 and CDR2: LGHNA, YNFKEQ. V lost 4 bases and J lost 3, with 9 bases in between. In DNA form, the CDR3 reads TGTGCCAGCAGCCCTCAAGGGGAAGAGACCCAGTACTTC. This encodes CASSPQGEETQYF.

The J gene is TRBJ1-5, the V gene TRBV19; possibly TRBD1 for D (6 bases). The germline gives CDR1 LNHDA, CDR2 SQIVND (reference sequence). V was clipped by 10 bases and J by 7 bases, with 14 bases between them. The length of the CDR3 is 12 residues. The CDR3 DNA is TGTGCCACCAAACAGGGCGGGCAGCCCCAGCATTTT. Translated, it gives CATKQGGQPQHF.

The J gene is TRBJ2-7, the V gene TRBV18, with D tentatively TRBD1 (6 bases). CDR3 length: 16 residues. From germline, CDR1 is KGHSH and CDR2 LQKENI. V shed 1 base and J shed 2 bases, with 15 bases lying between them. CDR3 region: CASSPRDRRGPYEQYF. The CDR3 DNA sequence: TGTGCCAGCTCACCACGTGATCGCAGGGGACCCTACGAGCAGTACTTC.

The chain has TRBV4-3 and TRBJ1-2; the D gene is possibly TRBD1 (6 bases). This CDR3 has 15 amino acids. V gave up 2 bases and J gave up 0 bases, with 10 bases separating them. Germline V gene sequence: CDR1 LGHNA, CDR2 YSLEER. CDR3 DNA sequence: TGCGCCAGCAGCCAACACCGGGACACTAACTATGGCTACACCTTC. Amino acid sequence: CASSQHRDTNYGYTF.

The chain carries TRBV7-9 and TRBJ1-3, with 7 bases aligning to TRBD1. CDR3 length equals 15 residues. Germline V CDR1 and CDR2: SEHNR, FQNEAQ (reference sequence). V shed 5 bases and J 1 base; nucleotides not matched to a gene: 5. Written as DNA, the CDR3 is TGTGCCAGCAGCACGCCACAGGGGTCTGGAAACACCATATATTTT. This codes for CASSTPQGSGNTIYF.

This clone has just a few counts. This chain joins TRBV9 and TRBJ1-4; tentatively, D is TRBD1 (5 bases). Trimming pared 4 bases from V and 2 bases from J, leaving 15 bases between. The germline V gene encodes CDR1 SGDLS and CDR2 YYNGEE. The length of the CDR3 is 16 residues. This chain's CDR3 is CASSRGPGTTNEKLFF. The CDR3 DNA reads as TGTGCCAGCAGCAGAGGGCCAGGGACTACTAATGAAAAACTGTTTTTT.

J is TRBJ2-1 and V is TRBV4-2, with TRBD2 identical over 12 bases. The CDR3 is made up of 15 amino acids. The germline V gene has CDR1 LGHNA and CDR2 YNFKEQ. Losses at the gene ends were 3 bases for V and 6 bases for J; bases not matched to a gene: 3. The CDR3 DNA sequence: TGTGCCAGCAGCCAGGCACTAGCGGGGGGCAATGAGCAGTTCTTC. Its protein is CASSQALAGGNEQFF.

This clone is a singleton in its sample. CDR3: CATSRTGVQETQYF. In nucleotides, the CDR3 is TGTGCCACCAGCCGAACGGGGGTCCAGGAGACCCAGTACTTC. This chain connects TRBV15 to TRBJ2-5; D possibly corresponds to TRBD2 (6 bases). Deletions cut 5 bases from V and 5 bases from J, with 15 bases between. From germline, CDR1 is LNHNV and CDR2 YYDKDF (reference sequence). This CDR3 is built from 14 residues.

The chain links TRBV30 to TRBJ1-1, with 9 bases lining up with TRBD1. Per the germline V gene, CDR1 is GTSNPN and CDR2 is SVGIG (reference sequence). The CDR3 is 13 amino acids. J lost 4 bases, V lost 5 bases, and 5 bases had no gene match. CDR3 protein: CAWRMTGGTEAFF. The CDR3 DNA is TGTGCCTGGCGAATGACAGGGGGCACTGAAGCTTTCTTT.

V gene TRBV7-2 combines with J gene TRBJ1-2, with no clear D. V was cut by 0 bases and J by 4 bases, with 9 bases left in between. There are 14 residues in the CDR3. Germline CDR1 SGHTA, CDR2 FQGNSA. CDR3 region: CASSLALSSYGYTF. Written as DNA, the CDR3 is TGTGCCAGCAGCTTAGCGCTCTCGAGCTATGGCTACACCTTC. Looking up the rest from reference TRBV7-2 and TRBJ1-2 gives the full variable domain: GAGVSQSPSNKVTEKGKDVELRCDPISGHTALYWYRQSLGQGLEFLIYFQGNSAPDKSGLPSDRFSAERTGGSVSTLTIQRTQQEDSAVYLCASSLALSSYGYTFGSGTRLTVV.

The chain uses TRBV6-5 and TRBJ1-1; no firm D call. CDR1 is MNHEY, CDR2 SVGAGI, per germline. The CDR3 runs to 16 residues. V was cut by 0 bases and J by 1 base, with 12 bases left in between. CDR3 region: CASSYSRQLANTEAFF. The DNA for the CDR3 is TGTGCCAGCAGTTACTCAAGGCAGTTAGCGAACACTGAAGCTTTCTTT.

This chain joins TRBV30 and TRBJ2-1, with TRBD1 as a possible D gene (6 bases). V lost 2 bases, J lost 5 bases, and 10 bases lay in between. Germline V gene sequence: CDR1 GTSNPN, CDR2 SVGIG (reference sequence). This CDR3 comprises 13 residues. In DNA, the CDR3 is TGTGCCTGGAGTAATACAGGGAACAATGAGCAGTTCTTC. It translates to CAWSNTGNNEQFF. Looking up the rest from reference TRBV30 and TRBJ2-1 gives the full variable domain: SQTIHQWPATLVQPVGSPLSLECTVEGTSNPNLYWYRQAAGRGLQLLFYSVGIGQISSEVPQNLSASRPQDRQFILSSKKLLLSDSGFYLCAWSNTGNNEQFFGPGTRLTVL.

The chain joins TRBV29-1 to TRBJ2-3; 10 bases map to TRBD2. CDR3 length: 15 amino acids. V was clipped by 1 base and J by 2 bases; unmatched bases: 3. Germline CDR1 reads SQVTM; CDR2 reads ANQGSEA. In DNA, the CDR3 is TGCAGCGTTGAAGGGACTAGCGGCCTCACAGATACGCAGTATTTT. Residues: CSVEGTSGLTDTQYF.

The rearrangement uses TRBV5-1 and TRBJ2-2; TRBD1 matches at 9 bases. Trimming removed 4 bases from V and 3 bases from J; junction bases left unmatched: 7. This CDR3 has 16 amino acids. The germline gives CDR1 SGHRS, CDR2 YFSETQ. The CDR3 sequence: CASSRGQGWDTGELFF. In nucleotides, the CDR3 is TGCGCCAGCAGCAGAGGACAGGGGTGGGACACCGGGGAGCTGTTTTTT.

The chain recombines TRBV5-1 with TRBJ1-4, with 10 bases lining up with TRBD1. CDR1 SGHRS and CDR2 YFSETQ come from the germline V gene. V shed 4 bases, J shed 8 bases, and the junction held 5 bases outside the gene matches. CDR3 length equals 14 residues. CDR3 residues: CASSMTGGLEKLFF. As DNA, the CDR3 is TGCGCCAGCAGCATGACAGGGGGCTTAGAAAAACTGTTTTTT.

The chain employs TRBV6-5 and TRBJ1-1; D not certain. Germline CDR1 reads MNHEY; CDR2 reads SVGAGI. The length of the CDR3 is 15 residues. The V end was cut by 7 bases, the J end by 0 bases, with 15 bases between. CDR3 region: CASTRGSAMNTEAFF. The CDR3 bases are TGTGCCAGCACCCGGGGAAGCGCGATGAACACTGAAGCTTTCTTT.

This chain connects TRBV30 to TRBJ1-3, with 7 nucleotides matching TRBD1. CDR1 and CDR2 (germline): GTSNPN, SVGIG (reference sequence). This CDR3 has 15 amino acids. V was clipped by 4 bases and J by 2 bases; unmatched bases: 8. CDR3 sequence: CAWNQGVLTGNTIYF. The DNA for the CDR3 is TGTGCCTGGAATCAGGGGGTACTTACTGGAAACACCATATATTTT.

The chain combines TRBV19 with TRBJ2-3; 11 nucleotides agree with TRBD1. After removal of 8 bases from V and 4 bases from J, the junction contained 5 bases not matched to a gene. CDR3 length equals 14 residues. The germline V gene has CDR1 LNHDA and CDR2 SQIVND (reference sequence). CDR3 in DNA: TGTGCCAGTGGACAGGGGGCGGTTGCAGATACGCAGTATTTT. Amino acid sequence: CASGQGAVADTQYF. Full variable domain (remainder filled in from reference TRBV19 and TRBJ2-3): DGGITQSPKYLFRKEGQNVTLSCEQNLNHDAMYWYRQDPGQGLRLIYYSQIVNDFQKGDIAEGYSVSREKKESFPLTVTSAQKNPTAFYLCASGQGAVADTQYFGPGTRLTVL.

This rearrangement joins TRBV15 to TRBJ1-1, with D uncertain. Germline loops: CDR1 LNHNV, CDR2 YYDKDF (reference sequence). This CDR3 spans 15 amino acids. V shed 0 bases and J shed 0 bases, with 8 bases lying between them. The CDR3 loop is CATSRDKRLNTEAFF. CDR3 in DNA: TGTGCCACCAGCAGAGATAAACGGTTGAACACTGAAGCTTTCTTT.

The J gene is TRBJ2-5, the V gene TRBV7-9; possibly TRBD1 for D (5 bases). V shed 6 bases and J shed 3 bases, with 5 bases lying between them. Germline V gene sequence: CDR1 SEHNR, CDR2 FQNEAQ (reference sequence). This CDR3 has 11 amino acids. Here the CDR3 DNA reads TGTGCCAGCAGACAGGAAGAGACCCAGTACTTC. It is translated as CASRQEETQYF.

The chain carries TRBV29-1 and TRBJ1-3; no clear D. Germline assignment: CDR1 SQVTM and CDR2 ANQGSEA. Trimming removed 4 bases from V and 5 bases from J, with 15 bases in between. The CDR3 consists of 14 residues. CDR3 in amino acids: CSVAEGAARNTIYF. The CDR3 DNA follows: TGCAGCGTTGCTGAAGGTGCGGCTCGAAACACCATATATTTT.

The chain combines TRBV18 with TRBJ2-3, with TRBD2 matching over 7 bases. CDR1 is KGHSH and CDR2 is LQKENI in the germline V gene. CDR3 length: 16 residues. V shed 4 bases, J shed 2 bases, and the junction held 9 bases outside the gene matches. CDR3 nucleotides: TGTGCCAGCTCACGAGGGGAGGGGCGCATCACAGATACGCAGTATTTT. Protein: CASSRGEGRITDTQYF.

Here the CDR3 DNA reads TGTGCCAGCAGCGTAGTCCAGCGGGAGTTCAATGAGCAGTTCTTC. This translates into CASSVVQREFNEQFF. This chain joins TRBV9 and TRBJ2-1, with TRBD2 matching over 8 bases. Trimming at V came to 0 bases and at J to 6 bases, leaving 5 bases not matched to a gene. This CDR3 is built from 15 residues. CDR1 and CDR2 from the germline V gene are SGDLS and YYNGEE.

The V and J genes are TRBV7-2 and TRBJ2-1; TRBD2 is a possible D gene (6 bases). Germline V gene lookup returns CDR1 SGHTA and CDR2 FQGNSA. Between the trimmed V and J ends, which lost 5 bases and 3 bases, there was a span of 17 bases. This CDR3 contains 16 residues. CDR3 residues: CASSRLGGRNYNEQFF. The DNA for the CDR3 is TGTGCCAGCAGCCGCCTGGGGGGACGGAACTACAATGAGCAGTTCTTC.

The chain recombines TRBV18 with TRBJ1-1, with D maybe TRBD1 (5 bases). This CDR3 has 14 residues. The germline V gene has CDR1 KGHSH and CDR2 LQKENI. Trimming took off 4 bases at V and 4 bases at J, with 13 bases between the two ends. The CDR3 coding sequence is TGTGCCAGCTCACGGAGGGAAAGGGGCACTGAAGCTTTCTTT. This sequence encodes CASSRRERGTEAFF. Complete variable domain (other parts from reference TRBV18 and TRBJ1-1): NAGVMQNPRHLVRRRGQEARLRCSPMKGHSHVYWYRQLPEEGLKFMVYLQKENIIDESGMPKERFSAEFPKEGPSILRIQQVVRGDSAAYFCASSRRERGTEAFFGQGTRLTVV.